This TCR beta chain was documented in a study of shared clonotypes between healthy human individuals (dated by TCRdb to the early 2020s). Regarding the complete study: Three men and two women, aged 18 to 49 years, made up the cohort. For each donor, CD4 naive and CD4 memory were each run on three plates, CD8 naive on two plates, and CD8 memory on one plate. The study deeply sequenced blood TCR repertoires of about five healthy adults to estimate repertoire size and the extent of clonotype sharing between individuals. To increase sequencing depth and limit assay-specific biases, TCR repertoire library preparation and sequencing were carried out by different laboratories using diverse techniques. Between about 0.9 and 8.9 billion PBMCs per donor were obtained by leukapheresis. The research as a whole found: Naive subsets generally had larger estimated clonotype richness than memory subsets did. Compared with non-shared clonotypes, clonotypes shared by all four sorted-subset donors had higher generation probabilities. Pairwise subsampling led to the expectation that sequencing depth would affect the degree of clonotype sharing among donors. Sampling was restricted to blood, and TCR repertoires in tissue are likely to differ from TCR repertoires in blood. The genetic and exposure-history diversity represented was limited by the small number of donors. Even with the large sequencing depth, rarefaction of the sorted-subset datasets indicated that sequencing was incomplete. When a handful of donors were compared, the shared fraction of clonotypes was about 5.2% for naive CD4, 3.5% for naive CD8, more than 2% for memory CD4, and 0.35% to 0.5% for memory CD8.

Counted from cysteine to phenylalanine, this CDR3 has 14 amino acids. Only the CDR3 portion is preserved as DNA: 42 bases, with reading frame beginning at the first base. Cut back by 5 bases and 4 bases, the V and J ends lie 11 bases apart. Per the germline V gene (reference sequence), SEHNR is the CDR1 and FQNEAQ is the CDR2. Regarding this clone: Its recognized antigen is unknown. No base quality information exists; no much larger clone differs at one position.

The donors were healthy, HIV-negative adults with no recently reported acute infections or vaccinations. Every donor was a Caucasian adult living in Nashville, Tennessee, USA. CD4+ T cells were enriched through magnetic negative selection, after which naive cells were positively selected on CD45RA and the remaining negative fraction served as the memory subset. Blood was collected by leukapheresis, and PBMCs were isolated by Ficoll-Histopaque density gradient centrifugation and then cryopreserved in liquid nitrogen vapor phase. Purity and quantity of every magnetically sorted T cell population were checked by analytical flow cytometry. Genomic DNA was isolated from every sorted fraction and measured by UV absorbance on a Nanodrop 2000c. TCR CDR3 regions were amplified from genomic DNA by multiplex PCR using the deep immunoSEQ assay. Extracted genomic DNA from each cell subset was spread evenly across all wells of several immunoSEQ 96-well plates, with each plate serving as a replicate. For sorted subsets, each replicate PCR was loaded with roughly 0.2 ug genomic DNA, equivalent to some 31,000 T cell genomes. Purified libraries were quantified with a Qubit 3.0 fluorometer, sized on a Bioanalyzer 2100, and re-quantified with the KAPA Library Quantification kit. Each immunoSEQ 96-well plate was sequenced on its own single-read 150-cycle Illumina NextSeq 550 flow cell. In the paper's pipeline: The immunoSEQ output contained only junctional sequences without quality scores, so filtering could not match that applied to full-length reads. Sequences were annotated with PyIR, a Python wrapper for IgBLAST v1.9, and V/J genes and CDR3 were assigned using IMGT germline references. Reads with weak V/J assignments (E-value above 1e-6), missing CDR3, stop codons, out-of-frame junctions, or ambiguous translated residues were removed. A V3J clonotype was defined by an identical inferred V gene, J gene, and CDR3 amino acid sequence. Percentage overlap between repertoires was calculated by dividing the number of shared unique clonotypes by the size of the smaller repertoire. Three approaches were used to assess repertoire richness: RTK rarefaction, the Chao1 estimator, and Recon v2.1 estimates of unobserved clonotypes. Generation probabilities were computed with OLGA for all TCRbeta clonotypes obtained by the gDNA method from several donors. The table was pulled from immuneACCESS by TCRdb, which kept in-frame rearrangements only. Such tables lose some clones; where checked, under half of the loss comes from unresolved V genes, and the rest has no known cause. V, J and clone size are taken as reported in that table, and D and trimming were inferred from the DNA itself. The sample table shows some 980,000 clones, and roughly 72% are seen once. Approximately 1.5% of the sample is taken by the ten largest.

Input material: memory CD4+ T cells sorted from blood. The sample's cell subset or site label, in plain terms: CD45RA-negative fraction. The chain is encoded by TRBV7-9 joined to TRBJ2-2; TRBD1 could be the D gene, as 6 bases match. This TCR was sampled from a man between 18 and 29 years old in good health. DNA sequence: TGTGCCAGCAGCCCAAGGGGGATCACCGGGGAGCTGTTTTTT. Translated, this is CASSPRGITGELFF.